Below are 10 T cell receptor beta chains sequenced from a single sample in a study of blood T cell repertoires in COVID-19. Here immunoSEQ multiplex PCR was the method, and the copy in TCRdb shows in-frame clones only, minus some. The sample consists of around 99,000 clones, around 79% of them appearing once. Sequencing used peripheral blood. The receptors were sampled from a woman of 80 years or more with active or convalescent COVID-19.

The chain couples TRBV6-4 to TRBJ2-3; 9 nucleotides match TRBD2. The CDR3 is 15 residues long. The V gene's germline CDR1 is MRHNA and CDR2 SNTAGT. The ends lost 0 bases at V and 5 bases at J; junction bases unmatched: 3. The DNA of the CDR3 is TGTGCCAGCAGTGACTCTAGAGCGGGAGGAGATACGCAGTATTTT. Amino acid sequence: CASSDSRAGGDTQYF.

V usage is TRBV7-8 and J usage is TRBJ2-2; a possible D gene is TRBD1 (5 bases). The CDR3 extends over 16 amino acids. The V end lost 2 bases, the J end lost 4 bases, and 14 bases lay between the germline ends. Germline CDR1 is SGHVS and CDR2 is FQNEAQ. CDR3 DNA sequence: TGTGCCAGCAGCTTAAAGCTAGGGGCTAGCACCGGGGAGCTGTTTTTT. It encodes CASSLKLGASTGELFF.

The rearrangement joins TRBV18 to TRBJ2-7; 14 bases match TRBD2. V was clipped by 4 bases and J by 7 bases; unmatched bases: 3. The CDR3 has 14 residues. The germline CDR1 and CDR2 sequences are KGHSH and LQKENI. The CDR3 DNA reads as TGTGCCAGCTCACAGGGACTAGCGGGAGAAGAGCAGTACTTC. Its translation is CASSQGLAGEEQYF.

V gene TRBV5-4 combines with J gene TRBJ2-5; 8 bases match TRBD2. CDR1 is SGHNT, CDR2 YYREEE, per germline (reference sequence). Trimming at V came to 5 bases and at J to 2 bases, leaving 11 bases not matched to a gene. The CDR3 runs to 16 residues. The DNA of the CDR3 is TGTGCCAGCAGTGGAGGAGCGGGAGTCGGTCAAGAGACCCAGTACTTC. Its translation: CASSGGAGVGQETQYF.

This clone has only a few counts. The rearrangement joins TRBV7-8 to TRBJ1-5; tentative D call: TRBD1 (5 bases). Germline CDR1 is SGHVS and CDR2 is FQNEAQ. V lost 1 base and J lost 4, with 8 bases in between. The CDR3 covers 14 residues. CDR3: CASSLDRNNQPQHF. CDR3 DNA sequence: TGTGCCAGCAGCTTAGACAGGAATAATCAGCCCCAGCATTTT.

The sample holds one count of this clone. V and J are TRBV5-6 and TRBJ2-3, with 8 bases that match TRBD2. CDR3 size: 15 residues. With 0 bases clipped from V and 2 bases from J, the junction kept 2 bases outside the gene matches. Germline V gives CDR1 SGHDT, CDR2 YYEEEE. This CDR3 is CASSLVGLVTDTQYF. CDR3 in DNA: TGTGCCAGCAGCTTGGTGGGACTAGTCACAGATACGCAGTATTTT.

The gene calls are TRBV18 and TRBJ2-1; maybe TRBD2 (5 bases). V was shortened by 2 bases and J by 3 bases, with 11 bases between the two germline ends. The CDR3 is 15 amino acids. The germline V gene encodes CDR1 KGHSH and CDR2 LQKENI. CDR3 DNA: TGTGCCAGCTCACCAGGGTACAGCGGCTACAATGAGCAGTTCTTC. It yields the protein CASSPGYSGYNEQFF.

The chain uses TRBV5-6 and TRBJ1-4; D perhaps matches TRBD1 (5 bases). Trimming removed 7 bases from V and 7 bases from J, with 14 bases in between. The CDR3 consists of 13 residues. Germline CDR1 SGHDT, CDR2 YYEEEE. The CDR3 DNA sequence: TGTGCCAGCCGTCCCAGGGAAAGTGAAAAACTGTTTTTT. Translated, it gives CASRPRESEKLFF.

V and J are TRBV5-4 and TRBJ2-3; 13 bases map to TRBD2. The V segment lost 4 bases and the J segment 15 bases; nucleotides outside the gene matches: 11. The CDR3 contains 14 residues. Germline values: CDR1 SGHNT, CDR2 YYREEE (reference sequence). The CDR3 sequence: CASSLPDGLAGAYF. The DNA of the CDR3 is TGTGCCAGCAGCCTCCCCGACGGACTAGCGGGAGCTTATTTT.

The rearrangement joins TRBV11-3 to TRBJ2-2; D call uncertain. CDR1 is SGHNT and CDR2 is YENEEA in the germline V gene. The V end was cut by 1 base, the J end by 0 bases, with 3 bases between. CDR3 size: 14 residues. This CDR3 is CASSLAANTGELFF. DNA of the CDR3: TGTGCCAGCAGCTTAGCGGCGAACACCGGGGAGCTGTTTTTT. Supplemented by reference TRBV11-3 and TRBJ2-2, the full variable domain reads EAGVVQSPRYKIIEKKQPVAFWCNPISGHNTLYWYLQNLGQGPELLIRYENEEAVDDSQLPKDRFSAERLKGVDSTLKIQPAELGDSAVYLCASSLAANTGELFFGEGSRLTVL.